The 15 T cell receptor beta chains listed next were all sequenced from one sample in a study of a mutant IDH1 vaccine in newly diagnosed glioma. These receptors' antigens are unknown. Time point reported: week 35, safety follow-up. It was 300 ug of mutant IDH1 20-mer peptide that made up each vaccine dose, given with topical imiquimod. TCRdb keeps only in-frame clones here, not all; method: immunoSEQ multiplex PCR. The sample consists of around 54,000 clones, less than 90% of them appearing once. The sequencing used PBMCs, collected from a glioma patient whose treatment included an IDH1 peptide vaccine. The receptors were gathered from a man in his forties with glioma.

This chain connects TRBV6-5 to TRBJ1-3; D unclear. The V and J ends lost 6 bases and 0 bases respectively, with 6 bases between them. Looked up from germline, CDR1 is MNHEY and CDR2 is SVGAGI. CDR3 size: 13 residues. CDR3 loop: CASRTFSGNTIYF. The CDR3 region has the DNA TGTGCCAGCAGGACATTCTCTGGAAACACCATATATTTT.

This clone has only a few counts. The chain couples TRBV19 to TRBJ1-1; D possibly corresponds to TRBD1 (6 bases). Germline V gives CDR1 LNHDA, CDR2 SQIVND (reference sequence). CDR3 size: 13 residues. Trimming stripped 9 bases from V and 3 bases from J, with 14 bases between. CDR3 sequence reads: CASQGGADTEAFF. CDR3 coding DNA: TGTGCCAGCCAAGGGGGAGCGGACACTGAAGCTTTCTTT.

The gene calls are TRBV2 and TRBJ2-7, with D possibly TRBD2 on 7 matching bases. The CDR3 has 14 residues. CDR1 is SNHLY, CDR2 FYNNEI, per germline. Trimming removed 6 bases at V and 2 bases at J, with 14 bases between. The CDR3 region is CASRGGGAAYEQYF. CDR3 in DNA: TGTGCCAGCAGAGGAGGGGGGGCTGCCTACGAGCAGTACTTC. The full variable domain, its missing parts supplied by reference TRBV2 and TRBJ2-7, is EPEVTQTPSHQVTQMGQEVILRCVPISNHLYFYWYRQILGQKVEFLVSFYNNEISEKSEIFDDQFSVERPDGSNFTLKIRSTKLEDSAMYFCASRGGGAAYEQYFGPGTRLTVT.

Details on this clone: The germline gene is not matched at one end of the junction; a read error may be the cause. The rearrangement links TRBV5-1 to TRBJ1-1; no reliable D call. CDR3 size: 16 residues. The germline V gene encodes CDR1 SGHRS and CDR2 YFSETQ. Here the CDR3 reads CASTLREGGLSGEAFF. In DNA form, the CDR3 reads TGCGCCAGCACCTTGAGGGAGGGTGGGCTCTCCGGTGAAGCTTTCTTT. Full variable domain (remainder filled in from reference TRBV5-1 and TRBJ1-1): KAGVTQTPRYLIKTRGQQVTLSCSPISGHRSVSWYQQTPGQGLQFLFEYFSETQRNKGNFPGRFSGRQFSNSRSEMNVSTLELGDSALYLCASTLREGGLSGEAFFGQGTRLTVV.

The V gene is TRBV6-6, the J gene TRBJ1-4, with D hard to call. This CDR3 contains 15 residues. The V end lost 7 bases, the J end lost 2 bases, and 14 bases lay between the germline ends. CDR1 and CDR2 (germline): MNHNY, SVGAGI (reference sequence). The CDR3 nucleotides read TGTGCCAGCATGCAGGAGCAAGGTACTAATGAAAAACTGTTTTTT. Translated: CASMQEQGTNEKLFF.

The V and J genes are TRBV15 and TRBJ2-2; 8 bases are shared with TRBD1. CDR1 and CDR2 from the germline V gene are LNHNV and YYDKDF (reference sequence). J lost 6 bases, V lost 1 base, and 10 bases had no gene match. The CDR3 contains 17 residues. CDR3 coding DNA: TGTGCCACCAGCAGAGGGGGATCAGGGGGCTTTTCCGGGGAGCTGTTTTTT. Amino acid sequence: CATSRGGSGGFSGELFF.

The CDR3 DNA reads as TGTGCCAGCAGCCCGACTAGCGAAGCTACGCAGTATTTT. Protein product: CASSPTSEATQYF. The chain joins TRBV7-7 to TRBJ2-3, with TRBD2 matching 8 bases. Germline V CDR1 and CDR2: SSHAT, FNYEAQ (reference sequence). Trimming took 5 bases from V and 8 from J; bases not matched to a gene: 6. CDR3 length equals 13 residues.

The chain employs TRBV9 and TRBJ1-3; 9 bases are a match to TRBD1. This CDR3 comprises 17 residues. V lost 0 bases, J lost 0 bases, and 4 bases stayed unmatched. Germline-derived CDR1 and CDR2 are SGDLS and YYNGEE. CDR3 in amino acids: CASSVEGQGFSGNTIYF. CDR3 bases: TGTGCCAGCAGCGTAGAGGGACAGGGATTCTCTGGAAACACCATATATTTT.

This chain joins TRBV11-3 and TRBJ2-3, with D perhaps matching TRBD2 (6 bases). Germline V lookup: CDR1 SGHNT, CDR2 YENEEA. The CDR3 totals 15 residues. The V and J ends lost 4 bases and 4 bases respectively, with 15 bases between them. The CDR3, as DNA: TGTGCCAGCAGCTCGGGCGGGATGGCCGCAGATACGCAGTATTTT. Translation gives CASSSGGMAADTQYF.

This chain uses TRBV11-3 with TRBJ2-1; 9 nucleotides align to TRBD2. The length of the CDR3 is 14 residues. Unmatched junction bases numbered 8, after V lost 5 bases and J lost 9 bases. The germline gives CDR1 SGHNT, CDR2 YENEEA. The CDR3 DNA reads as TGTGCCAGCAGCCAGGGACTAGCCCAGAGTGAGCAGTTCTTC. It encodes CASSQGLAQSEQFF.

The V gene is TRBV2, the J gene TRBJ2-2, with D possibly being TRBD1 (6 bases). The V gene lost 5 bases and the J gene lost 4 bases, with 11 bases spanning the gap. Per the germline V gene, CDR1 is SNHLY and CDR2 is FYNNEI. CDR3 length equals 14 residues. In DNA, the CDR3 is TGTGCCAGCAGTTGGGGGCAGTTCACCGGGGAGCTGTTTTTT. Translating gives CASSWGQFTGELFF.

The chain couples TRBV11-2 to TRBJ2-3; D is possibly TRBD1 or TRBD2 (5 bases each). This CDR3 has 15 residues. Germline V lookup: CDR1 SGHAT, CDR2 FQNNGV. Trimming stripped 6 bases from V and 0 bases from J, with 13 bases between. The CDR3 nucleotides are TGTGCCAGCAGTGCCGGGACCCGGAGCACAGATACGCAGTATTTT. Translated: CASSAGTRSTDTQYF. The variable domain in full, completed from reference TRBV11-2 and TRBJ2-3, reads EAGVAQSPRYKIIEKRQSVAFWCNPISGHATLYWYQQILGQGPKLLIQFQNNGVVDDSQLPKDRFSAERLKGVDSTLKIQPAKLEDSAVYLCASSAGTRSTDTQYFGPGTRLTVL.

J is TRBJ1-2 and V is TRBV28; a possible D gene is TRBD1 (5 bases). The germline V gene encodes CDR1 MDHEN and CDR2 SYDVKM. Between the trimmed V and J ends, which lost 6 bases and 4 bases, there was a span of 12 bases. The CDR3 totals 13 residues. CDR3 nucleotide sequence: TGTGCCAGCAGGGGGGAGGGCTTCTATGGCTACACCTTC. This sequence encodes CASRGEGFYGYTF.

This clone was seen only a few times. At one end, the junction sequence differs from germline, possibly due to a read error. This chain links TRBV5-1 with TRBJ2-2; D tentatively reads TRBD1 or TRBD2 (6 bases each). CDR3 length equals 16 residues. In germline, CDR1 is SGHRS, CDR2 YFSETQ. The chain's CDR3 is CASSPTGAPNIGELFF. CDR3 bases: TGCGCCAGCAGCCCGACGGGGGCACCGAACATCGGGGAGCTGTTTTTT.

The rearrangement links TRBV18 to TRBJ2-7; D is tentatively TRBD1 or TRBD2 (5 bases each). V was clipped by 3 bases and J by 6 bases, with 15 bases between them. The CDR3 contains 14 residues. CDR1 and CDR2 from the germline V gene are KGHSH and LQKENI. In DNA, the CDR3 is TGTGCCAGCTCACCCCGGGGCTACGAAGGCGAGCAGTACTTC. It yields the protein CASSPRGYEGEQYF.